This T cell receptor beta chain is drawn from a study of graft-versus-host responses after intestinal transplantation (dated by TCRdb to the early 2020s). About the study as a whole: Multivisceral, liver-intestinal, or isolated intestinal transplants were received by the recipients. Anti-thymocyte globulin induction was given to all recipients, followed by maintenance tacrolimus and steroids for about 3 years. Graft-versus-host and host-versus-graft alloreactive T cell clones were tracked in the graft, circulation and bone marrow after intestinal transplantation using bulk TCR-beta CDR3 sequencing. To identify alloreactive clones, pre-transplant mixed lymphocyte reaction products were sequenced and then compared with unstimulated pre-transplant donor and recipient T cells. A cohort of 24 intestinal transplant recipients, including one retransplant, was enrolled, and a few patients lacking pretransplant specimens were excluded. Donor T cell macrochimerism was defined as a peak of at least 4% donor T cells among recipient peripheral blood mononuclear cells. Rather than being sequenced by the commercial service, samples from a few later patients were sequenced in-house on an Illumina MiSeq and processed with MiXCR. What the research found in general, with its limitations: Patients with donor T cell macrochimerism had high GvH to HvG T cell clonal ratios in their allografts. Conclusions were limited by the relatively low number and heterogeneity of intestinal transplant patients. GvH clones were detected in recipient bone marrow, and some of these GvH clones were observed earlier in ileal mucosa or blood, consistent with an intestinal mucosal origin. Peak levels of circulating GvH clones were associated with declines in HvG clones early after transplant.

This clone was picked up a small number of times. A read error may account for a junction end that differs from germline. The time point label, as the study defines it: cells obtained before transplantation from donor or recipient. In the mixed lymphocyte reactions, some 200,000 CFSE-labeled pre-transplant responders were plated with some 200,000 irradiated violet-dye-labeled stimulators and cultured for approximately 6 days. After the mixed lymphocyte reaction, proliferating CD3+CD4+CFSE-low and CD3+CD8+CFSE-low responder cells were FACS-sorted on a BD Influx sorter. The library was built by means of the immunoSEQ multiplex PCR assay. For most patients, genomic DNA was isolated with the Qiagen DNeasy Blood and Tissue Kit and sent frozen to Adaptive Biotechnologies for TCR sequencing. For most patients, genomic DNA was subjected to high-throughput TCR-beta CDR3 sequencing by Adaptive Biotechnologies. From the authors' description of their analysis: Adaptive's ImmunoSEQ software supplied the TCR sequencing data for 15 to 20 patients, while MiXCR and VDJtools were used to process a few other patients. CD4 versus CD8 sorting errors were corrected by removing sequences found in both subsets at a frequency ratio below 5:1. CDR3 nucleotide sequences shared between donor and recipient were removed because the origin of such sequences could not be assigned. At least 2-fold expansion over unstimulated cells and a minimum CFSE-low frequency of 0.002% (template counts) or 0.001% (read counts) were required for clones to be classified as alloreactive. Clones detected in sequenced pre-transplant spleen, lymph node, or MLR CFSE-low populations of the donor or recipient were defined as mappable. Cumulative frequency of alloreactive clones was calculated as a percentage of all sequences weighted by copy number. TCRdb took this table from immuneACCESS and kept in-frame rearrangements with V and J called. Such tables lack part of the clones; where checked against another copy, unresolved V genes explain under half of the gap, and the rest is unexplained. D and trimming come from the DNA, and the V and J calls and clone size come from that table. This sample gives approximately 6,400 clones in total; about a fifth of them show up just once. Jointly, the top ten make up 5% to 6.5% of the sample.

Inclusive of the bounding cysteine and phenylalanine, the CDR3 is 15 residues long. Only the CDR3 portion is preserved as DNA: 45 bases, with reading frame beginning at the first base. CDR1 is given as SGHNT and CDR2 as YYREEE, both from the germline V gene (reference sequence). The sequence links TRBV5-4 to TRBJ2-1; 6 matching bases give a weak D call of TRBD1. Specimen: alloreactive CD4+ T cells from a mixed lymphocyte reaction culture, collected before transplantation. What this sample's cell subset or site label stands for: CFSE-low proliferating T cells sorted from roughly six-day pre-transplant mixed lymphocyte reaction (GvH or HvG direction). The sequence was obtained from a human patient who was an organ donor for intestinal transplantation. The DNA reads TGCGCCAGCAGCCATGGGACAAACATCTACAATGAGCAGTTCTTC. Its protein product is CASSHGTNIYNEQFF.